A single sample is the source of the 2 T cell receptor beta chains below, sequenced in a study of OX40 agonist ivuxolimab in advanced cancers. This table comes from immunoSEQ multiplex PCR, and its TCRdb copy is limited to in-frame clones, with some not included. This table has 65,000 to 70,000 clones, 87% appearing once. The sample here was CD4+ or CD8+ T cells sorted from blood, taken in a trial of the OX40 agonist ivuxolimab. Receptor source: an adult with an advanced solid tumor such as melanoma, head and neck, liver or kidney cancer.

The chain carries TRBV28 and TRBJ1-6; D not resolved. CDR1 is MDHEN and CDR2 is SYDVKM in the germline V gene. V gave up 6 bases and J gave up 8 bases, with 11 bases separating them. This CDR3 is built from 13 residues. The CDR3 DNA follows: TGTGCCAGCAGGCTTATTAGGGATTCACCCCTCCACTTT. This encodes CASRLIRDSPLHF.

This chain links TRBV14 with TRBJ1-2, with TRBD1 matching over 8 bases. The junction had 3 bases not matched to a gene; V was cut back by 0 bases and J by 6 bases. In germline, CDR1 is SGHDN, CDR2 FVKESK. The CDR3 runs to 14 residues. CDR3 protein: CASSQEATGDGYTF. The CDR3 DNA reads as TGTGCCAGCAGCCAAGAAGCGACAGGGGATGGCTACACCTTC.